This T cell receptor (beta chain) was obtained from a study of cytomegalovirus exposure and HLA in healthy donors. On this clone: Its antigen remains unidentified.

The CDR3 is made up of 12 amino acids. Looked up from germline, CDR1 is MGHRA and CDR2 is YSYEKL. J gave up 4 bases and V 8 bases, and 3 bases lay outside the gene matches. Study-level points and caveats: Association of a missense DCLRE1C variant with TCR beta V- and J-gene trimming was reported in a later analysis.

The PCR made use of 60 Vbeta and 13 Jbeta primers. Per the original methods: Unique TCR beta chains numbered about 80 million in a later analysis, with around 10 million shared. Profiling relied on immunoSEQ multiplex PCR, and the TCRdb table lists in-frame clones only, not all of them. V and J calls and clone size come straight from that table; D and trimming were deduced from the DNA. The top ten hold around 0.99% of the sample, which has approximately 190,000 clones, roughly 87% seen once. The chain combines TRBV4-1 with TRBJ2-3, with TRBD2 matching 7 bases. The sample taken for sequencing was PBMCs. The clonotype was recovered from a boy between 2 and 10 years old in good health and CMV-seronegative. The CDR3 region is CASGRGSDTQYF. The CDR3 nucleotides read TGCGCCAGCGGGAGGGGCTCAGATACGCAGTATTTT.